This is a list of T cell receptor beta chains from one sample in a study of blood T cell repertoires in COVID-19. Repertoires were generated with immunoSEQ multiplex PCR, while TCRdb's copy carries only in-frame clones and drops some. The table includes roughly 330,000 clones, about 90% detected once. Sequencing used PBMCs or T cells enriched from blood (not recorded which). These receptors all stem from a woman aged 30 to 39 who had recovered from COVID-19. Each CDR3 is given with its conserved first and last residue. A D gene is named only where the DNA matches it firmly. Only some rows state a clone size, as once, few, many or a class for expanded clones.

TGTGCCAGTAGTCGATTCGGTGAAGCTTTCTTT | CASSRFGEAFF | TRBJ1-1 | TRBV19 | - | -
TGTGCCAGCAGTGGGACTCTAGGGACAGGGGGGGATCAGCCCCAGCATTTT | CASSGTLGTGGDQPQHF | TRBJ1-5 | TRBV25-1 | - | TRBD1
TGCGCCAGCAGCCAATCCCAGGGAAGCGCAGATACGCAGTATTTT | CASSQSQGSADTQYF | TRBJ2-3 | TRBV4-3 | - | -
TGTGCCTGGAGTAGAACAGGCTCACGACGGGAGACCCAGTACTTC | CAWSRTGSRRETQYF | TRBJ2-5 | TRBV30 | - | -
TGTGCCACCAGCAGAGGGGCAGGCAATCAGCCCCAGCATTTT | CATSRGAGNQPQHF | TRBJ1-5 | TRBV15 | few | -
TGTGCCGGCAGCACAGACAGGGTCGGGAATTCACCCCTCCACTTT | CAGSTDRVGNSPLHF | TRBJ1-6 | TRBV14 | - | TRBD1
TGTGCCAGCAGCGTAGGACAGGGGGCGCAGGAAAAACTGTTTTTT | CASSVGQGAQEKLFF | TRBJ1-4 | TRBV9 | once | TRBD1
TGCGCCAGCAGCCAACCGCCCCGGGGACTAGCGGGGAACACCGGGGAGCTGTTTTTT | CASSQPPRGLAGNTGELFF | TRBJ2-2 | TRBV4-1 | - | TRBD2
TGTGCCAGCAGCGCAACCCCAGGGCCCGTCATGAACACTGAAGCTTTCTTT | CASSATPGPVMNTEAFF | TRBJ1-1 | TRBV7-9 | - | -
TGTGCCAGTATGGGGGGATTAGCGGGATCCTACAATGAGCAGTTCTTC | CASMGGLAGSYNEQFF | TRBJ2-1 | TRBV19 | - | TRBD2
TGTGCCAGTAGAACAGGGGGCGGAGCTGAAGCTTTCTTT | CASRTGGGAEAFF | TRBJ1-1 | TRBV19 | - | TRBD1
TGTGCCAGCAGCCCCCCCAGATACACTGAAGCTTTCTTT | CASSPPRYTEAFF | TRBJ1-1 | TRBV5-5 | - | -
TGTGCCAGCAGTTACACTTCCGACAATACGCAGTATTTT | CASSYTSDNTQYF | TRBJ2-3 | TRBV6-5 | - | -
TGTGCCAGCAGCCCGTCGTCGGCCTACGAGCAGTACTTC | CASSPSSAYEQYF | TRBJ2-7 | TRBV5-4 | few | -
TGTGCCAGCACCCTTGACAGGGGAAGTCAGCCCCAGCATTTT | CASTLDRGSQPQHF | TRBJ1-5 | TRBV2 | - | TRBD1
TGTGCCAGCAGCTTAGACCGCCGGACTAGCGGGGGAGATGAGCAGTTCTTC | CASSLDRRTSGGDEQFF | TRBJ2-1 | TRBV7-2 | once | TRBD2
TGCGCCAGCAGGGGCCAGGGGTCGATTGGAAACACCATATATTTT | CASRGQGSIGNTIYF | TRBJ1-3 | TRBV10-2 | - | -
TGCAGCGTTGGTTCGCTCCAGGGCCAGGGCTACACCTTC | CSVGSLQGQGYTF | TRBJ1-2 | TRBV29-1 | - | -
TGTGCCACCAGCAGAGAAGGGAGCGCAACTAATGAAAAACTGTTTTTT | CATSREGSATNEKLFF | TRBJ1-4 | TRBV15 | once | -
TGTGCCAGCAGCAAATCGACAGGGGGTCGCTCCTACAATGAGCAGTTCTTC | CASSKSTGGRSYNEQFF | TRBJ2-1 | TRBV21-1 | - | -
TGTGCCAGCAGTTCCCCGACTAGTCGCGCCGGGGAGCTGTTTTTT | CASSSPTSRAGELFF | TRBJ2-2 | TRBV6-6 | - | -
TGTGCCAGCAGCCCTGGCCGACAGGCGGACGAGCAGTACTTC | CASSPGRQADEQYF | TRBJ2-7 | TRBV5-4 | few | -
TGTGCCAGCAGACAGGGGGCGTTCTCCAATGAGCAGTTCTTC | CASRQGAFSNEQFF | TRBJ2-1 | TRBV9 | - | TRBD1
TGTGCCTGGGGGAGTCTCTCCTATAATTCACCCCTCCACTTT | CAWGSLSYNSPLHF | TRBJ1-6 | TRBV30 | - | -
TGTGCCAGCAGCTTCGGGAACACTGAAGCTTTCTTT | CASSFGNTEAFF | TRBJ1-1 | TRBV7-9 | few | -
TGCGCCAGCAGCTGGGGACAGGGTAGGACTGAAGCTTTCTTT | CASSWGQGRTEAFF | TRBJ1-1 | TRBV5-1 | - | TRBD1
TGTGCCAGCTCACGGGACAGAAGAGATACGCAGTATTTT | CASSRDRRDTQYF | TRBJ2-3 | TRBV18 | - | TRBD1